The source of this TCR beta chain is a study of radiotherapy plus CTLA-4 blockade in lung cancer. The study gave focal radiation plus ipilimumab CTLA-4 blockade to patients with chemo-refractory metastatic non-small-cell lung cancer. V lost 10 bases to trimming and J lost 6 bases, with 16 bases between them. There are 12 residues in the CDR3. Looked up from germline, CDR1 is SEHNR and CDR2 is FQNEAQ (reference sequence). The protocol was immunoSEQ multiplex PCR, while the TCRdb copy is restricted to in-frame clones and leaves out a portion. This repertoire shows about 87,000 clones, around nine tenths found once; its top ten account for 16%.

The gene calls are TRBV7-9 and TRBJ2-7; D not resolved. The TCR comes from a human donor with non-small cell lung cancer that progressed on radiotherapy plus ipilimumab. The sample here was peripheral blood, taken from a patient treated with radiotherapy plus ipilimumab. This CDR3 reads CATNEDEAEQYF. CDR3 in DNA: TGTGCCACCAACGAAGACGAGGCCGAGCAGTACTTC.